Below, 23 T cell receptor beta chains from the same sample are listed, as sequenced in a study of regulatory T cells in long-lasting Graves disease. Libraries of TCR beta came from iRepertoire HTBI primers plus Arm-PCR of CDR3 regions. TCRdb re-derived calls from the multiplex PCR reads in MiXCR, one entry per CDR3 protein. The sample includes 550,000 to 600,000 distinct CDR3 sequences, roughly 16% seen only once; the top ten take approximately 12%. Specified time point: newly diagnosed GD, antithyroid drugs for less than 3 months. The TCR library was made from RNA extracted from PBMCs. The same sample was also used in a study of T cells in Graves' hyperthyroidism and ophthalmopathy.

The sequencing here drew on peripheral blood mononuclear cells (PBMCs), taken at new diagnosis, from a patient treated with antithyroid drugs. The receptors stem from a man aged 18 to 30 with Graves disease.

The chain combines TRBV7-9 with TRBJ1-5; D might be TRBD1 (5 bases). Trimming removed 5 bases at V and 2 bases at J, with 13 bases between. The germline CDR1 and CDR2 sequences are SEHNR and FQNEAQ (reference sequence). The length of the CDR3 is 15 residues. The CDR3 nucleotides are TGTGCCAGCAGCCCGACGGGGACGGGCAATCAGCCCCAGCATTTT. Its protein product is CASSPTGTGNQPQHF. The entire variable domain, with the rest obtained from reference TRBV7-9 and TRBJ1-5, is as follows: DTGVSQNPRHKITKRGQNVTFRCDPISEHNRLYWYRQTLGQGPEFLTYFQNEAQLEKSRLLSDRFSAERPKGSFSTLEIQRTEQGDSAMYLCASSPTGTGNQPQHFGDGTRLSIL.

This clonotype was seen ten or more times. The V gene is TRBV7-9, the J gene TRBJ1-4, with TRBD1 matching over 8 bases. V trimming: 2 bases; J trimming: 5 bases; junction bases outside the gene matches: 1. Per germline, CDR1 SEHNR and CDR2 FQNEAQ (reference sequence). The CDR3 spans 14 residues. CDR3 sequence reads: CASSLRQGNEKLFF. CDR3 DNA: TGTGCCAGCAGCTTAAGACAGGGGAATGAAAAACTGTTTTTT.

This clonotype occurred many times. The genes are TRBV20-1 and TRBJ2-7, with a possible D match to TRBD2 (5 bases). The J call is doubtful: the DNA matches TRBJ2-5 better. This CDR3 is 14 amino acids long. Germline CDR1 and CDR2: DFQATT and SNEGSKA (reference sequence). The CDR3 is CSARPVRGQETQYF. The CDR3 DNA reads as TGCAGTGCTCGCCCAGTCCGGGGCCAAGAGACCCAGTACTTC.

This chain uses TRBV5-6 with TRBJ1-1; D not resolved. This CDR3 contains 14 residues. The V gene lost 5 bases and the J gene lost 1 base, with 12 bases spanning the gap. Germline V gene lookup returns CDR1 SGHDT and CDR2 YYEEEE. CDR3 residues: CASRPLTGNTEAFF. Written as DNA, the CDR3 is TGTGCCAGCAGACCGCTCACTGGGAACACTGAAGCTTTCTTT.

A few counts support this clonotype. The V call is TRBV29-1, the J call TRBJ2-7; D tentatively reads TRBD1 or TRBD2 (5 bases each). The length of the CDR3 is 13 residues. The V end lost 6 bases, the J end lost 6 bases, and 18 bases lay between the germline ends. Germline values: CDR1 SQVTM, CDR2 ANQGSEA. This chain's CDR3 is CSVEQDSSSEQYF. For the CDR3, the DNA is TGCAGCGTCGAACAGGACTCGAGCTCCGAGCAGTACTTC.

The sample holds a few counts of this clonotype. CDR3 loop: CAWSVWGRPGNTIYF. The CDR3 DNA is TGTGCCTGGAGTGTGTGGGGGCGACCTGGAAACACCATATATTTT. This sequence joins TRBV30 and TRBJ1-3; possibly TRBD1 for D (6 bases). CDR1 is GTSNPN and CDR2 is SVGIG in the germline V gene (reference sequence). V was trimmed by 0 bases and J by 2 bases, leaving 11 bases between them. The CDR3 extends over 15 amino acids.

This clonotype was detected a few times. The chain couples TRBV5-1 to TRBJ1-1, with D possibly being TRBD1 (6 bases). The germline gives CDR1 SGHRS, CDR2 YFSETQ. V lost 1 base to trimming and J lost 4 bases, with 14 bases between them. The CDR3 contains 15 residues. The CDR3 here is CASSLRGASGTEAFF. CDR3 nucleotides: TGCGCCAGCAGCTTGAGGGGGGCCTCGGGCACTGAAGCTTTCTTT. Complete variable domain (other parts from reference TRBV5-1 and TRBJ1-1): KAGVTQTPRYLIKTRGQQVTLSCSPISGHRSVSWYQQTPGQGLQFLFEYFSETQRNKGNFPGRFSGRQFSNSRSEMNVSTLELGDSALYLCASSLRGASGTEAFFGQGTRLTVV.

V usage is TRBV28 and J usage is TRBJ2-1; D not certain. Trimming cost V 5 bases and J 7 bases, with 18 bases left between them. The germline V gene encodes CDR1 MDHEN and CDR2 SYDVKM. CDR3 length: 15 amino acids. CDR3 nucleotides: TGTGCCAGCAGTCGCGAAAGAGGAGCTAGAAATGAGCAGTTCTTC. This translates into CASSRERGARNEQFF.

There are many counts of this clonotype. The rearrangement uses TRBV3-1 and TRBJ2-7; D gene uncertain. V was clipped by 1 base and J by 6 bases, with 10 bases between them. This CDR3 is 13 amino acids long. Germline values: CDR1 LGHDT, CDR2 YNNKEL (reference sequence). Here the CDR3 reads CASSQVRSGEQYF. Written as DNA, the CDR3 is TGTGCCAGCAGCCAAGTTAGATCCGGCGAGCAGTACTTC.

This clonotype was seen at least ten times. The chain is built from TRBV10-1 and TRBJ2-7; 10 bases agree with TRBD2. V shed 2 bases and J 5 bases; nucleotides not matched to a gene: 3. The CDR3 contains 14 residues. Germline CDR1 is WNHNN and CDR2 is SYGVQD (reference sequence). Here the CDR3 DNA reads TGCGCCAGCAGTGAGGTCGGGACTAGCGACGAGCAGTACTTC. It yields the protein CASSEVGTSDEQYF.

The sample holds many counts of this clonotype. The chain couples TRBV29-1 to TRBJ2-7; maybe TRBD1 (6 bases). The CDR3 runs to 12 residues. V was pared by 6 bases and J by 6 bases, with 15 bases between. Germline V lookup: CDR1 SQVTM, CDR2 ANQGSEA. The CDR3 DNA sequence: TGCAGCGTCCGACAGGCCGGCTTCGAGCAGTACTTC. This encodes CSVRQAGFEQYF.

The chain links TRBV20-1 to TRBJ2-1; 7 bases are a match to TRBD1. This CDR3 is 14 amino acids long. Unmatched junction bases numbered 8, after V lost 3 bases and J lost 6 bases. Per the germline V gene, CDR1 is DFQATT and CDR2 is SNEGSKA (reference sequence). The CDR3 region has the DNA TGCAGTGCTAGGCAAGGGGACAGAATCAATGAGCAGTTCTTC. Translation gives CSARQGDRINEQFF.

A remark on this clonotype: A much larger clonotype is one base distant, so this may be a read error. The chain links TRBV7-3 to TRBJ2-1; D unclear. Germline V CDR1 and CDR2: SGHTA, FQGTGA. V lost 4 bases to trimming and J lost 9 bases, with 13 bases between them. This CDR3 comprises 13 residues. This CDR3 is CASSSGSSTEQFF. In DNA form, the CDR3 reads TGTGCCAGCAGCTCAGGTTCGAGCACTGAGCAGTTCTTC.

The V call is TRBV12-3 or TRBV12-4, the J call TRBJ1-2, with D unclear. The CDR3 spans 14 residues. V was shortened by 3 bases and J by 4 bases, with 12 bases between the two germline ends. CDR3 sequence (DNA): TGTGCCAGCAGTTTCAACTCGGGGAGCTATGGCTACACCTTC. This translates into CASSFNSGSYGYTF.

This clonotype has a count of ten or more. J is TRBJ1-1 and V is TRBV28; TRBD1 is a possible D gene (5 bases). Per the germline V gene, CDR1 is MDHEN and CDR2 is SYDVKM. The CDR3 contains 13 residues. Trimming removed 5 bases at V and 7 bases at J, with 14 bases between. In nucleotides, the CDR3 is TGTGCCAGCAGTGCCCGGGGACGGTTTGAAGCTTTCTTT. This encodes CASSARGRFEAFF.

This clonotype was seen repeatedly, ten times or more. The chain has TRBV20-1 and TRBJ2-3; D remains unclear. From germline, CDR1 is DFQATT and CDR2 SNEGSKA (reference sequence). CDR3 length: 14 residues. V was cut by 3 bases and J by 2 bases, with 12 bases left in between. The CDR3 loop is CSARVGDFTDTQYF. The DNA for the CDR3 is TGCAGTGCTAGGGTTGGGGATTTCACAGATACGCAGTATTTT.

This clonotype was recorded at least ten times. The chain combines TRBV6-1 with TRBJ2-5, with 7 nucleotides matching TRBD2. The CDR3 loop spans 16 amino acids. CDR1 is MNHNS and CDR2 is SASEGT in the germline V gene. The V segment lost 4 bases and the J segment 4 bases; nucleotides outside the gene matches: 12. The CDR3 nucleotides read TGTGCCAGCAGTGCCTTCGTCGGGGGGTTCTCAGAGACCCAGTACTTC. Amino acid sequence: CASSAFVGGFSETQYF.

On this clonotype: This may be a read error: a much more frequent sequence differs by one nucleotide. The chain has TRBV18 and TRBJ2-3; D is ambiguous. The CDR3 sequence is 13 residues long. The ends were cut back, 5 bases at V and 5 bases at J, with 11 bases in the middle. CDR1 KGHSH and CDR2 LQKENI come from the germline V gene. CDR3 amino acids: CASSAVTRDTQYF. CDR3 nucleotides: TGTGCCAGCTCAGCGGTGACGCGAGATACGCAGTATTTT.

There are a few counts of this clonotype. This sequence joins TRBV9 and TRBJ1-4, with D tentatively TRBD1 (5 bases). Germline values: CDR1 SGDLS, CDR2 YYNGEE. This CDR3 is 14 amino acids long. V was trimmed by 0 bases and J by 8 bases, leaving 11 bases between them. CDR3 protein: CASSVEGVPEKLFF. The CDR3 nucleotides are TGTGCCAGCAGCGTAGAAGGGGTACCCGAAAAACTGTTTTTT.

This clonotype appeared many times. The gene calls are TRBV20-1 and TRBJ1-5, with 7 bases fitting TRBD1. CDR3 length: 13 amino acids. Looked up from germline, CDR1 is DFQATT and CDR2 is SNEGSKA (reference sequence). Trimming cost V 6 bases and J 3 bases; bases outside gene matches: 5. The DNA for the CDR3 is TGCAGTGCGAGTGACAGGGCCAATCAGCCCCAGCATTTT. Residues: CSASDRANQPQHF.

CDR3 protein: CASSPGQISTDTQYF. The CDR3 DNA reads TGTGCCAGCAGCCCGGGACAGATAAGCACAGATACGCAGTATTTT. V gene TRBV7-3 combines with J gene TRBJ2-3; 7 bases fit TRBD1. V was pared by 5 bases and J by 0 bases, with 5 bases of the junction left unmatched. The CDR3 covers 15 residues. Germline V gene lookup returns CDR1 SGHTA and CDR2 FQGTGA.

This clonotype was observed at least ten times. The CDR3 is CASSLDGQSQPQHF. CDR3 DNA sequence: TGTGCCAGCAGTTTAGACGGACAGAGTCAGCCCCAGCATTTT. This rearrangement joins TRBV12-3 or TRBV12-4 to TRBJ1-5, with D tentatively TRBD1 (6 bases). This CDR3 has 14 amino acids. The V and J ends lost 1 base and 6 bases respectively, with 10 bases between them.

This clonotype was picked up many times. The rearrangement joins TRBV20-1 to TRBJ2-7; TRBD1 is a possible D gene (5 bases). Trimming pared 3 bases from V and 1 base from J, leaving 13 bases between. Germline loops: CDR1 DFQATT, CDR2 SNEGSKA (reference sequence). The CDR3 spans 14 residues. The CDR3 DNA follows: TGCAGTGCTAGCCATACCGACAGATCCTACGAGCAGTACTTC. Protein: CSASHTDRSYEQYF.